This TCR beta chain was sequenced during a study of blood T cell repertoires in COVID-19. Across the whole study: Acute and convalescent COVID-19 specimens originated in the United States, Italy and Spain. T cells, B-cell-depleted T cells, or PBMCs supplied cDNA or gDNA.

The CDR3 loop spans 15 amino acids. CDR1 MDHEN and CDR2 SYDVKM come from the germline V gene. Deletions cut 3 bases from V and 0 bases from J, with 10 bases between. Original data processing: It was from reference gene primer amplification that nucleated cell counts were estimated. Repertoires were generated with immunoSEQ multiplex PCR, while TCRdb's copy carries only in-frame clones and drops some. D and trimming were read from the DNA, whereas the V and J calls and clone size are those reported in that table. Of about 120,000 clones detected, 75% to 85% appear once; the ten largest clones hold approximately 7.9%.

This receptor was taken from a man aged 70 or older with acute or convalescent COVID-19. The sequenced material came from peripheral blood. The genes are TRBV28 and TRBJ2-3, with a tentative D call TRBD2 (6 bases). The CDR3 protein is CASSLVGLSTDTQYF. DNA of the CDR3: TGTGCCAGCAGTTTGGTGGGACTTAGCACAGATACGCAGTATTTT.